This entry concerns a single T cell receptor beta chain. This specimen belongs to a study of blood T cell repertoires in COVID-19. Study-wide context: Acute-phase and convalescent COVID-19 samples originated in the United States, Italy and Spain.

Original data processing: Estimated nucleated cell counts came from reference gene primer amplification. Only in-frame clones appear in the TCRdb table, and some are missing; sequencing was by immunoSEQ multiplex PCR. That table gives V, J and clone size, and the DNA gave D and trimming. The data hold some 98,000 clones, with 82% observed a single time. V was clipped by 4 bases and J by 8 bases, with 18 bases between them. Germline assignment: CDR1 SGHRS and CDR2 YFSETQ. The CDR3 spans 15 residues. The rearrangement uses TRBV5-1 and TRBJ1-4; possibly TRBD1 for D (5 bases). Sequencing was carried out using peripheral blood. The clonotype was recovered from a man in his sixties or seventies with acute or convalescent COVID-19. The CDR3 DNA sequence: TGCGCCAGCAGCCAAAACCACAGGAAGGAAGAAAAACTGTTTTTT. Protein sequence: CASSQNHRKEEKLFF.